Following are 23 T cell receptor beta chains from one sample sequenced in a study of cytomegalovirus exposure and HLA in healthy donors. The PCR used 60 Vbeta and 13 Jbeta primers. Here immunoSEQ multiplex PCR was the method, and the copy in TCRdb shows in-frame clones only, minus some. The table has about 100,000 clones, about 74% seen once. Sequenced sample: PBMCs. These receptors originate from a woman younger than 30 in good health and CMV-seropositive.

The chain links TRBV6-1 to TRBJ1-1, with TRBD1 identical over 9 bases. Germline trimming cut 8 bases from V and 5 bases from J; bases unmatched to any gene: 6. The germline V gene has CDR1 MNHNS and CDR2 SASEGT. The CDR3 covers 13 residues. For the CDR3, the DNA is TGTGCCAGCGGACAGGGGCGGGCAACTGAAGCTTTCTTT. This translates into CASGQGRATEAFF.

The J gene is TRBJ2-5, the V gene TRBV7-3; D remains unclear. There are 15 residues in the CDR3. Looked up from germline, CDR1 is SGHTA and CDR2 is FQGTGA. V dropped 0 bases and J dropped 5 bases, with 13 bases sitting between them. The CDR3 bases are TGTGCCAGCAGCTTAACGAGGCTAGAAGGCGAGACCCAGTACTTC. Encoded protein: CASSLTRLEGETQYF.

This chain uses TRBV7-8 with TRBJ2-7; D is perhaps TRBD1 (5 bases). Trimming stripped 1 base from V and 4 bases from J, with 17 bases between. The CDR3 is 16 residues long. In germline, CDR1 is SGHVS, CDR2 FQNEAQ. Here the CDR3 DNA reads TGTGCCAGCAGCTTAGGATCGGTAGGGGCATCATACGAGCAGTACTTC. It yields the protein CASSLGSVGASYEQYF.

The rearrangement links TRBV18 to TRBJ2-4; possible D gene TRBD2, 7 bases. This CDR3 spans 16 amino acids. Germline values: CDR1 KGHSH, CDR2 LQKENI. The V end lost 3 bases, the J end lost 0 bases, and 12 bases lay between the germline ends. DNA of the CDR3: TGTGCCAGCTCACCGGGACTACAGGGAGCCAAAAACATTCAGTACTTC. It is translated as CASSPGLQGAKNIQYF. Together with reference TRBV18 and TRBJ2-4, the CDR3 gives the full variable domain: NAGVMQNPRHLVRRRGQEARLRCSPMKGHSHVYWYRQLPEEGLKFMVYLQKENIIDESGMPKERFSAEFPKEGPSILRIQQVVRGDSAAYFCASSPGLQGAKNIQYFGAGTRLSVL.

The chain combines TRBV7-2 with TRBJ2-7; the match to TRBD2 covers 9 bases. This CDR3 has 15 amino acids. The V segment lost 5 bases and the J segment 5 bases; nucleotides outside the gene matches: 10. Looked up from germline, CDR1 is SGHTA and CDR2 is FQGNSA. This CDR3 reads CASSPPGLAGHEQYF. The CDR3 nucleotides read TGTGCCAGCAGCCCGCCGGGACTAGCTGGCCACGAGCAGTACTTC.

The chain carries TRBV12-2 and TRBJ2-1; TRBD2, the table's D call, lacks a check against the DNA. TRBV12-2 is flagged as a pseudogene. This CDR3 has 20 amino acids. In DNA, the CDR3 is TGTGCAAGTTGGCTAGGAGATAGCGGGAGCAACCCAAAAGAGCACAATGAGCAGTTCTTC. It yields the protein CASWLGDSGSNPKEHNEQFF.

This clone was picked up a small number of times. Since the CDR3 does not end with the conserved phenylalanine or tryptophan, this likely comes from a read error. It is unclear where the CDR3 begins or ends on the DNA, so no DNA is shown, and the CDR3 is as TCRdb lists it. This chain uses TRBV6-6 with TRBJ2-7; the table gives TRBD2 as D, unverified against the DNA. From its first to its last residue, the CDR3 has 12 amino acids. CDR1 MNHNY and CDR2 SVGAGI come from the germline V gene (reference sequence). CDR3 residues: CASRLGTSGRVS.

V is TRBV7-9 and J is TRBJ1-2; D is undetermined. V lost 0 bases and J lost 4, with 18 bases in between. Germline V gene data show CDR1 as SEHNR and CDR2 as FQNEAQ (reference sequence). The CDR3 consists of 17 residues. CDR3 DNA: TGTGCCAGCAGCTTAGCGTTCAGGCTAGCGGCTAGCTATGGCTACACCTTC. Protein: CASSLAFRLAASYGYTF.

This chain joins TRBV5-4 and TRBJ2-1; 11 bases align to TRBD1. Trimming removed 5 bases from V and 7 bases from J; junction bases left unmatched: 11. The germline V gene encodes CDR1 SGHNT and CDR2 YYREEE (reference sequence). The CDR3 is 16 residues long. In DNA, the CDR3 is TGTGCCAGCAGAAGGACAGGGGGCGTCTTGGGTAATGAGCAGTTCTTC. It translates to CASRRTGGVLGNEQFF.

V and J are TRBV27 and TRBJ2-7; D is possibly TRBD2 (6 bases). The CDR3 is made up of 12 amino acids. The germline gives CDR1 MNHEY, CDR2 SMNVEV (reference sequence). Trimming pared 5 bases from V and 10 bases from J, leaving 15 bases between. The CDR3 DNA sequence: TGTGCCAGCAGTATGGGGGGTATGATACAGTACTTC. Translation gives CASSMGGMIQYF.

V and J are TRBV9 and TRBJ2-5; D not resolved. CDR3 length: 13 residues. V gave up 0 bases and J gave up 4 bases, with 7 bases separating them. Germline V lookup: CDR1 SGDLS, CDR2 YYNGEE. CDR3 sequence: CASSVAARETQYF. The CDR3 nucleotides read TGTGCCAGCAGCGTAGCAGCTAGAGAGACCCAGTACTTC.

This chain uses TRBV7-2 with TRBJ2-7; 9 nucleotides line up with TRBD1. Germline V CDR1 and CDR2: SGHTA, FQGNSA. V lost 2 bases and J lost 0; bases outside the gene matches: 2. CDR3 length: 15 residues. The CDR3 sequence: CASSLQGQGSYEQYF. The CDR3 DNA reads TGTGCCAGCAGCTTACAGGGACAGGGCTCCTACGAGCAGTACTTC. Combining the CDR3 with reference TRBV7-2 and TRBJ2-7 gives the whole variable domain GAGVSQSPSNKVTEKGKDVELRCDPISGHTALYWYRQSLGQGLEFLIYFQGNSAPDKSGLPSDRFSAERTGGSVSTLTIQRTQQEDSAVYLCASSLQGQGSYEQYFGPGTRLTVT.

Concerning this clone itself: Other DNA sequences in this specimen translate into the identical CDR3. The chain joins TRBV5-1 to TRBJ2-2, with D possibly matching TRBD2 (6 bases). The CDR3 totals 17 residues. Germline V gene data show CDR1 as SGHRS and CDR2 as YFSETQ. Trimming removed 6 bases from V and 2 bases from J, with 20 bases in between. In nucleotides, the CDR3 is TGCGCCAGCAACCCATTAGAGCGGAGGGAAAACACCGGGGAGCTGTTTTTT. Translating it yields CASNPLERRENTGELFF. The whole variable domain, remainder taken from reference TRBV5-1 and TRBJ2-2, is KAGVTQTPRYLIKTRGQQVTLSCSPISGHRSVSWYQQTPGQGLQFLFEYFSETQRNKGNFPGRFSGRQFSNSRSEMNVSTLELGDSALYLCASNPLERRENTGELFFGEGSRLTVL.

The chain has TRBV7-7 and TRBJ2-5; TRBD1 might be the D (6 bases). This CDR3 has 14 amino acids. CDR1 SSHAT and CDR2 FNYEAQ come from the germline V gene (reference sequence). V shed 4 bases and J shed 6 bases, with 15 bases lying between them. The chain's CDR3 is CASSYSGVGQTQYF. CDR3 DNA sequence: TGTGCCAGCAGCTACTCAGGGGTGGGGCAGACCCAGTACTTC.

The rearrangement joins TRBV7-9 to TRBJ1-1; 7 bases are a match to TRBD1. Germline V lookup: CDR1 SEHNR, CDR2 FQNEAQ (reference sequence). Trimming cost V 5 bases and J 4 bases; bases outside gene matches: 13. The CDR3 extends over 16 amino acids. The CDR3: CASSPLGQGVFTEAFF. The CDR3, as DNA: TGTGCCAGCAGCCCCCTAGGGCAGGGGGTCTTCACTGAAGCTTTCTTT.

CDR3 sequence (DNA): TGTGCCAGCAGTGCTTACAGGATTGCAATAGATACGCAGTATTTT. Its protein is CASSAYRIAIDTQYF. The V and J genes are TRBV28 and TRBJ2-3, with TRBD1 as a possible D gene (5 bases). Trimming left V 5 bases short and J 5 bases short, with 17 bases between. Germline values: CDR1 MDHEN, CDR2 SYDVKM. The CDR3 length is 15 residues.

This chain links TRBV28 with TRBJ1-4; the D gene is possibly TRBD1 (6 bases). The CDR3 is 16 amino acids. Germline CDR1 reads MDHEN; CDR2 reads SYDVKM. V lost 4 bases and J lost 2, with 14 bases in between. CDR3 nucleotide sequence: TGTGCCAGCAGTTCACAGGGTGGGGGCACTAATGAAAAACTGTTTTTT. This encodes CASSSQGGGTNEKLFF.

The rearrangement links TRBV7-6 to TRBJ1-2, with D perhaps TRBD1 (6 bases). Looked up from germline, CDR1 is SGHVS and CDR2 is FNYEAQ. This CDR3 has 13 amino acids. V dropped 3 bases and J dropped 3 bases, with 8 bases sitting between them. In DNA, the CDR3 is TGTGCCAGCAGCTTGTGGACAGACTATGGCTACACCTTC. Its translation is CASSLWTDYGYTF.

The chain links TRBV19 to TRBJ2-7, with a weak D call TRBD2 (6 bases). V was pared by 6 bases and J by 1 base, with 10 bases between. CDR1 and CDR2 (germline): LNHDA, SQIVND (reference sequence). The CDR3 length is 13 residues. The CDR3 DNA reads as TGTGCCAGTAGCCCTGGAGGGTCCTACGAGCAGTACTTC. It specifies CASSPGGSYEQYF.

This chain links TRBV9 with TRBJ2-7; D is unresolved. The germline gives CDR1 SGDLS, CDR2 YYNGEE. This CDR3 region has 15 residues. The germline V and J ends were trimmed by 0 bases and 0 bases, with 10 bases remaining between them. The CDR3: CASSVAFSSSYEQYF. The DNA for the CDR3 is TGTGCCAGCAGCGTAGCCTTTTCTAGCTCCTACGAGCAGTACTTC.

With respect to this clone: The same CDR3 can be traced to other DNA sequences in this sample. In nucleotides, the CDR3 is TGCAGCGTTGAAGCCGTGTCTGGGGCCAACGTCCTGACTTTC. Translation gives CSVEAVSGANVLTF. This chain uses TRBV29-1 with TRBJ2-6; D is unclear. V lost 1 base and J lost 1, with 5 bases in between. Germline V lookup: CDR1 SQVTM, CDR2 ANQGSEA. The CDR3 loop spans 14 amino acids.

The V call is TRBV30, the J call TRBJ2-5, with D perhaps matching TRBD1 (5 bases). The CDR3 has 14 amino acids. The V end lost 4 bases, the J end lost 5 bases, and 17 bases lay between the germline ends. CDR1 and CDR2 from the germline V gene are GTSNPN and SVGIG (reference sequence). This chain's CDR3 is CAWTPSQARETQYF. In DNA, the CDR3 is TGTGCCTGGACCCCCTCACAGGCCCGGGAGACCCAGTACTTC. Based on the CDR3 plus reference TRBV30 and TRBJ2-5, the full variable domain is SQTIHQWPATLVQPVGSPLSLECTVEGTSNPNLYWYRQAAGRGLQLLFYSVGIGQISSEVPQNLSASRPQDRQFILSSKKLLLSDSGFYLCAWTPSQARETQYFGPGTRLLVL.

V gene TRBV7-9 combines with J gene TRBJ2-5; D possibly corresponds to TRBD2 (6 bases). Germline V lookup: CDR1 SEHNR, CDR2 FQNEAQ (reference sequence). Deletions cut 3 bases from V and 4 bases from J, with 12 bases between. The CDR3 spans 14 residues. CDR3 nucleotides: TGTGCCAGCAGCTTCAATCGGGGGTTAGAGACCCAGTACTTC. Translating it yields CASSFNRGLETQYF.